The source of this T cell receptor (beta chain) is a study of CD8 T cells in ankylosing spondylitis. Overall study findings and caveats: Made up of eight highly homologous variants, a TCR beta motif appeared characteristic of ankylosing spondylitis blood. Disease-associated clones were CD8+ and fairly uncommon in peripheral blood.

This CDR3 is built from 16 residues. CDR1 is SQVTM, CDR2 ANQGSEA, per germline. The germline V and J ends were trimmed by 2 bases and 1 base, with 15 bases remaining between them. Via MiXCR, TCRdb re-called the 5' RACE reads, giving one row per CDR3 protein. The data show approximately 150,000 distinct CDR3 sequences, with approximately 48% seen just once and about 15% held by the top ten. This clonotype was seen at least ten times. Its specificity is unknown. This chain connects TRBV29-1 to TRBJ1-3; D not certain. This TCR came from a male donor with ankylosing spondylitis. Sequenced material: synovial fluid, either unsorted or a sorted T cell fraction (not recorded which). The chain's CDR3 is CSVEILSTPSGNTIYF. The CDR3 DNA reads as TGCAGCGTTGAAATACTGAGCACCCCTTCTGGAAACACCATATATTTT.